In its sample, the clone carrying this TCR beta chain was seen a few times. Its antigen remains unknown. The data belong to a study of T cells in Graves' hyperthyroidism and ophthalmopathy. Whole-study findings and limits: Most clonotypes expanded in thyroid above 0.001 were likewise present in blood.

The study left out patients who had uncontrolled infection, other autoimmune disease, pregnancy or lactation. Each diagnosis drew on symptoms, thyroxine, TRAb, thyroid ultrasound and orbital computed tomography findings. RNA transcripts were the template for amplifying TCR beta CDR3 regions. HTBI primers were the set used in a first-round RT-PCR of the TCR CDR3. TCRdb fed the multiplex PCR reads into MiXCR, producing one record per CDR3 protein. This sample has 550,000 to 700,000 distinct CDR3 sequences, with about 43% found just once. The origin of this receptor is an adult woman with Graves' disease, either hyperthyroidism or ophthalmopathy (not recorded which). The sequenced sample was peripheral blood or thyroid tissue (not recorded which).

The CDR3 DNA reads TGTGCCACATCCTATTCTAGCGGGAGGGCCTACGAGCAGTACTTC. Translation gives CATSYSSGRAYEQYF. The chain carries TRBV28 and TRBJ2-7; 12 positions agree with TRBD2. The V gene's germline CDR1 is MDHEN and CDR2 SYDVKM. There are 15 residues in the CDR3. V gave up 10 bases and J gave up 2 bases; unmatched junction bases: 9.